This TCR beta chain was captured in a study of T-cell memory formation after mild COVID-19. This clonotype turned up a few times. Each CDR3 protein gets one entry after TCRdb re-called the 5' RACE reads with MiXCR. The sample has roughly 280,000 distinct CDR3 sequences; roughly 8.2% are singletons. Per the germline V gene, CDR1 is MGHRA and CDR2 is YSYEKL. V was pared by 0 bases and J by 2 bases, with 8 bases between. The CDR3 is 15 residues long. The receptor was derived from a man younger than 35 who had mild COVID-19 (a few samples of this study predate the infection). Cell type and time point are not known. V is TRBV4-1 and J is TRBJ1-5; D gene uncertain. Sequencing was carried out using PBMCs or a T cell subset sorted from them (not recorded which). CDR3 residues: CASSQDRAGNQPQHF. The CDR3 coding sequence is TGCGCCAGCAGCCAAGACCGGGCGGGCAATCAGCCCCAGCATTTT.